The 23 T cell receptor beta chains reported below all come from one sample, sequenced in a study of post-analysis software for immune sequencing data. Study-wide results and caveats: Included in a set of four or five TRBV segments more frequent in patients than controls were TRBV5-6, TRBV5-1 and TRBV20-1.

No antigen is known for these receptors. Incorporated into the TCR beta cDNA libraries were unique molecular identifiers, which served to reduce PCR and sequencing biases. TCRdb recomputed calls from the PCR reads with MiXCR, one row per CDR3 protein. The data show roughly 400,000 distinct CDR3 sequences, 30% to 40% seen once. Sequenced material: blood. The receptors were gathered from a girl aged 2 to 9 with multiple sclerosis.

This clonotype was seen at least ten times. DNA of the CDR3: TGTGCCAGCAGTTACGACAACTATGGCTACACCTTC. The encoded protein is CASSYDNYGYTF. The J gene is TRBJ1-2, the V gene TRBV6-5; D uncertain. Germline assignment: CDR1 MNHEY and CDR2 SVGAGI. V was clipped by 2 bases and J by 2 bases, with 3 bases between them. CDR3 size: 12 residues.

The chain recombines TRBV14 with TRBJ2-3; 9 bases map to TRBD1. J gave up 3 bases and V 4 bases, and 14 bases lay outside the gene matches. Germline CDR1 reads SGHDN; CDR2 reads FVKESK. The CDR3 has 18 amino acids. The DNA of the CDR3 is TGTGCCAGCAGCCTACCCAACGTGGACAGGGGAAGGACAGATACGCAGTATTTT. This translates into CASSLPNVDRGRTDTQYF.

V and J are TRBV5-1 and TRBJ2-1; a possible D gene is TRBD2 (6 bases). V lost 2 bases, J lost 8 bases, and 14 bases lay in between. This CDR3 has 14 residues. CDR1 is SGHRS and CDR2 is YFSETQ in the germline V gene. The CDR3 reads CASSLRRESYEQFF. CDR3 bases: TGCGCCAGCAGCTTACGACGGGAGAGCTATGAGCAGTTCTTC.

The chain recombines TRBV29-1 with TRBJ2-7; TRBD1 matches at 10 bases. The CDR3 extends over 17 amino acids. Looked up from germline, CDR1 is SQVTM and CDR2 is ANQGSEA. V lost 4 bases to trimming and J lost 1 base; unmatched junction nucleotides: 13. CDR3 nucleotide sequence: TGCAGCGTTGTACGGACCCCGGGACAGGGGTTGTCCTACGAGCAGTACTTC. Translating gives CSVVRTPGQGLSYEQYF.

In nucleotides, the CDR3 is TGCAGCGTAGTAATAGCGGGAGAAGGAGAGACCCAGTACTTC. Protein: CSVVIAGEGETQYF. The V gene is TRBV29-1, the J gene TRBJ2-5, with 9 bases fitting TRBD2. The CDR3 sequence is 14 residues long. Germline-derived CDR1 and CDR2 are SQVTM and ANQGSEA. V was pared by 6 bases and J by 4 bases, with 9 bases of the junction left unmatched.

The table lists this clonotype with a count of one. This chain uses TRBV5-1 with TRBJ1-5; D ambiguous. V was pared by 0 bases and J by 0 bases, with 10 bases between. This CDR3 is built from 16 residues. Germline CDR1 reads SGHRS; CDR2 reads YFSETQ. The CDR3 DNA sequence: TGCGCCAGCAGCTTGGATGGACGGAATAGCAATCAGCCCCAGCATTTT. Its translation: CASSLDGRNSNQPQHF. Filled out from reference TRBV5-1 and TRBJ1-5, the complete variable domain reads KAGVTQTPRYLIKTRGQQVTLSCSPISGHRSVSWYQQTPGQGLQFLFEYFSETQRNKGNFPGRFSGRQFSNSRSEMNVSTLELGDSALYLCASSLDGRNSNQPQHFGDGTRLSIL.

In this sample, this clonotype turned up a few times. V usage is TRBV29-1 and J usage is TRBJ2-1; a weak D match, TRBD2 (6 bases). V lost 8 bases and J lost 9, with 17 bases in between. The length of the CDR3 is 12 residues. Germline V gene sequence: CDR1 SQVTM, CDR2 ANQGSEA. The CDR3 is CSPYGGLGEQFF. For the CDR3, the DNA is TGCAGCCCTTACGGGGGTCTGGGTGAGCAGTTCTTC.

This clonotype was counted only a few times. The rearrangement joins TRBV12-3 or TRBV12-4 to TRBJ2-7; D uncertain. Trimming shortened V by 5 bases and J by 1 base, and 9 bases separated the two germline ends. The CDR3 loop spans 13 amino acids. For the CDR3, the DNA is TGTGCCAGCAGTCCTGACACTTCCTACGAGCAGTACTTC. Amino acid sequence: CASSPDTSYEQYF.

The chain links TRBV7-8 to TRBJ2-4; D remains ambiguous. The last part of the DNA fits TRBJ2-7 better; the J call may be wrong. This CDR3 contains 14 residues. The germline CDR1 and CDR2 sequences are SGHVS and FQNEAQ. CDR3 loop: CASSLGRWGYEQYF. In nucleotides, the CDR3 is TGTGCCAGCAGCCTTGGCCGATGGGGATACGAGCAGTACTTC.

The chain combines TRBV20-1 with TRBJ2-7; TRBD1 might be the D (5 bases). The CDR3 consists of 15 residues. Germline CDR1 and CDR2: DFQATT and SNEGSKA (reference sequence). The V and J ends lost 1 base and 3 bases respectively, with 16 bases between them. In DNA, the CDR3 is TGCAGTGCTAGAGCCTCAGGGCTTACCCTCTACGAGCAGTACTTC. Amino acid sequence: CSARASGLTLYEQYF.

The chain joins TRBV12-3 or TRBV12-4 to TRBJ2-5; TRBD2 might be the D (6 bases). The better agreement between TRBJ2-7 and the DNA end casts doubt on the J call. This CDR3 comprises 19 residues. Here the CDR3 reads CASSFRFVAGTGGIYEQYF. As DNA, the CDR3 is TGTGCCAGCAGTTTCCGATTTGTAGCCGGGACTGGCGGGATTTACGAGCAGTACTTC.

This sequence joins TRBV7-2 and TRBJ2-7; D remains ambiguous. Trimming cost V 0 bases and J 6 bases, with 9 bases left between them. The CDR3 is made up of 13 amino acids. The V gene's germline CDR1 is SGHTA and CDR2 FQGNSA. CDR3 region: CASSLASGGEQYF. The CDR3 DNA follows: TGTGCCAGCAGCTTAGCCTCAGGTGGCGAGCAGTACTTC.

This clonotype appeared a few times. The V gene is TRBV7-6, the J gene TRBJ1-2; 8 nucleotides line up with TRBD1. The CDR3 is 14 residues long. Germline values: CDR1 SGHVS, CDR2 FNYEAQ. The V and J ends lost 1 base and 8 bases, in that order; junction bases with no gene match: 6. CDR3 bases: TGTGCCAGCAGCTTAGGAGAAGCAGGGGGCGGCTACACCTTC. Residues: CASSLGEAGGGYTF.

The CDR3 coding sequence is TGCAGTGCTAGGGTGTTTAGCGGGGGTATCTACAATGAGCAGTTCTTC. Translated: CSARVFSGGIYNEQFF. V gene TRBV20-1 combines with J gene TRBJ2-1; 9 bases line up with TRBD2. The germline CDR1 and CDR2 sequences are DFQATT and SNEGSKA (reference sequence). With 3 bases clipped from V and 3 bases from J, the junction kept 9 bases outside the gene matches. The length of the CDR3 is 16 residues.

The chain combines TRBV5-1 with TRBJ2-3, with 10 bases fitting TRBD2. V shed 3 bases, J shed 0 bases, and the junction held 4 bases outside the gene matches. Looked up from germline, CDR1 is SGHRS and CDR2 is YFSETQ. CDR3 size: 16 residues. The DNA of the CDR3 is TGCGCCAGCAGCTGGACTAGCGGAGCTAGCACAGATACGCAGTATTTT. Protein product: CASSWTSGASTDTQYF.

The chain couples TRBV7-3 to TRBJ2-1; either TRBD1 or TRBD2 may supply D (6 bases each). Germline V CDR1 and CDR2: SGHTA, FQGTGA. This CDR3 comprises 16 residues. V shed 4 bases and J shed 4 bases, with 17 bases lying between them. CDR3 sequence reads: CASSSLGGGVYNEQFF. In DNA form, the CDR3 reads TGTGCCAGCAGCTCTTTAGGGGGAGGCGTATACAATGAGCAGTTCTTC.

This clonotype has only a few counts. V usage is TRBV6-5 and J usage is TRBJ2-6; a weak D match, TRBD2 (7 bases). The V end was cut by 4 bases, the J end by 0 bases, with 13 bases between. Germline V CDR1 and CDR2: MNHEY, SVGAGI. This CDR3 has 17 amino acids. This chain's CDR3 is CASSWAGARSGANVLTF. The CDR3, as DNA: TGTGCCAGCAGTTGGGCGGGGGCCCGCTCTGGGGCCAACGTCCTGACTTTC.

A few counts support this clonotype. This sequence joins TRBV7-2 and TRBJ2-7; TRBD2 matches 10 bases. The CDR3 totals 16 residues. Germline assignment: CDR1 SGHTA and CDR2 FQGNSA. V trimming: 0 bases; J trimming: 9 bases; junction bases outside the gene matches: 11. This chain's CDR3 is CASSLAGAGGIIRQYF. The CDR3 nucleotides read TGTGCCAGCAGCTTAGCGGGAGCGGGAGGGATAATACGGCAGTACTTC.

DNA of the CDR3: TGTGCCAGCAGTTACCCCTCCAATACGCAGTATTTT. Amino acid sequence: CASSYPSNTQYF. This sequence joins TRBV6-2 or TRBV6-3 and TRBJ2-3; D remains ambiguous. V was cut by 2 bases and J by 7 bases, with 7 bases left in between. Germline assignment: CDR1 MNHEY and CDR2 SVGEGT. This CDR3 has 12 amino acids.

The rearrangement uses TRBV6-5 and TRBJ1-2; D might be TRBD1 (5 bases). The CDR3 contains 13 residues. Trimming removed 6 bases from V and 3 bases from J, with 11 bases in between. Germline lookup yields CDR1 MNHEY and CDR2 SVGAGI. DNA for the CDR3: TGTGCCAGCAGCTCGACAGCTCACTATGGCTACACCTTC. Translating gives CASSSTAHYGYTF.

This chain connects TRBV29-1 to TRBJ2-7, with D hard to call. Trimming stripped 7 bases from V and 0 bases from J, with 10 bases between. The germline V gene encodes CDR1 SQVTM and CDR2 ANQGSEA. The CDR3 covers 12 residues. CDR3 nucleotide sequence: TGCAGCGGGAGCGATAACTCCTACGAGCAGTACTTC. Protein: CSGSDNSYEQYF.

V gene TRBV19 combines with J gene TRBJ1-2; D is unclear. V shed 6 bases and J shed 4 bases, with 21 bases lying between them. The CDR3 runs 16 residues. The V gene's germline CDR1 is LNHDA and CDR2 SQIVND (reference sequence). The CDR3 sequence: CASRGLERLLSYGYTF. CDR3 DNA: TGTGCCAGTAGAGGGTTGGAGCGGCTCCTCTCCTATGGCTACACCTTC.

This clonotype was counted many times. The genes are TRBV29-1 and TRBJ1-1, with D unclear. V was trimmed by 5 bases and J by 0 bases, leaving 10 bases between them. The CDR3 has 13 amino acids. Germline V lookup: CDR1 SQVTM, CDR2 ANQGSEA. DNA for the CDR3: TGCAGCGTTTCCGTGTCCATGAACACTGAAGCTTTCTTT. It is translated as CSVSVSMNTEAFF.